This T cell receptor beta chain was documented in a study of T cells in Graves' hyperthyroidism and ophthalmopathy. A remark on this clonotype: Its target is not known.

Germline V gives CDR1 MNHNS, CDR2 SASEGT. CDR3 size: 15 residues. V lost 6 bases and J lost 2, with 16 bases in between. Clinical symptoms, serum thyroxine, TRAb, thyroid ultrasound and orbital computed tomography informed diagnoses. Using RNA transcripts as the source, TCR beta CDR3 regions were amplified. In the first-round RT-PCR of the TCR CDR3, the HTBI primer set was used. TCRdb re-derived calls from the multiplex PCR reads in MiXCR, one entry per CDR3 protein. The sample yields about 420,000 distinct CDR3 sequences, 15% to 18% seen once. General study findings and limits: Using 13 V-J features, a model discriminated ophthalmopathy from stable hyperthyroidism.

Material for sequencing was blood. V is TRBV6-1 and J is TRBJ1-2; no firm D call. The TCR originated in a young woman with Graves' hyperthyroidism. Written as DNA, the CDR3 is TGTGCCAGCAGCCCTACCTCGCTTTTCAACTATGGCTACACCTTC. Translating it yields CASSPTSLFNYGYTF.